This TCR beta chain is drawn from a study of T-cell reconstitution after alpha-beta-depleted transplantation in children. Study results and caveats: Newly made T cells mostly supplied T-cell counts and diversity one year after transplant.

Researchers prepared the TCRbeta library using unique molecular identifiers, the study reports. TCRdb analysed the PCR reads with MiXCR anew, one entry per CDR3 protein. The table records about 1,000,000 distinct CDR3 sequences, roughly 31% of them present only once. Regarding this clonotype: Its specificity is not known.

The CDR3 runs 15 residues. Germline CDR1 and CDR2: SGHRS and YFSETQ. Deletions cut 4 bases from V and 8 bases from J, with 18 bases between. This chain links TRBV5-1 with TRBJ1-4; D gene ambiguous. The receptor's source is a boy under two years old who had a stem cell transplant for SCID, so the T cells may come from the graft donor. Sample: PBMCs, mostly from graft donor cells, taken 360 days after TCRalphabeta/CD19-depleted stem cell transplant. CDR3 in amino acids: CASSRSGRAKEKLFF. In DNA form, the CDR3 reads TGCGCCAGCAGCCGATCAGGACGGGCAAAGGAAAAACTGTTTTTT.